The 21 T cell receptor beta chains reported below all come from one sample, sequenced in a study of TIL therapy for anti-PD-1-resistant metastatic lung cancer (dated by TCRdb to about 2021). Using bias-controlled multiplex PCR with the immunoSEQ v3 hsTCRB kit, the TCR beta CDR3 regions were amplified from genomic DNA. Sourced from immuneACCESS, this table was stored by TCRdb with only in-frame sequences that have V and J called. A share of the clones is absent; for the studies checked, an unresolved V gene accounts for under half, and the remainder has no known explanation. This sample holds 55,000 to 70,000 clones; around 86% were observed only once. Approximately 2.4% of the sample is taken by the ten largest. The time point label on this specimen signifies: pre-treatment sample, taken before nivolumab and TIL therapy. The specimen comprised blood, sampled at baseline. The receptors here all came from a person between 25 and 79 years old with non-small cell lung cancer.

The chain combines TRBV7-2 with TRBJ2-5; D remains unclear. Germline CDR1 SGHTA, CDR2 FQGNSA. The CDR3 extends over 13 amino acids. The V end lost 0 bases, the J end lost 9 bases, and 11 bases lay between the germline ends. CDR3: CASSLALVRAQYF. As DNA, the CDR3 is TGTGCCAGCAGCTTAGCGCTGGTCCGGGCCCAGTACTTC.

The genes are TRBV5-4 and TRBJ2-7; weak D call: TRBD2 (6 bases). Trimming stripped 1 base from V and 0 bases from J, with 14 bases between. CDR3 length: 16 residues. From germline, CDR1 is SGHNT and CDR2 YYREEE (reference sequence). CDR3: CASSLLVAGSSYEQYF. The CDR3 DNA is TGTGCCAGCAGCTTGTTAGTGGCGGGAAGCTCCTACGAGCAGTACTTC.

The CDR3 is CASSQARGTLQETQYF. CDR3 coding DNA: TGCGCCAGCAGCCAAGCAAGGGGGACCCTCCAAGAGACCCAGTACTTC. The J gene is TRBJ2-5, the V gene TRBV4-1, with D maybe TRBD1 (6 bases). Germline loops: CDR1 MGHRA, CDR2 YSYEKL. V lost 1 base to trimming and J lost 1 base, with 13 bases between them. The CDR3 is made up of 16 amino acids.

V gene TRBV4-1 combines with J gene TRBJ1-1; no firm D call. The CDR3 loop spans 14 amino acids. Between the trimmed V and J ends, which lost 1 base and 1 base, there was a span of 7 bases. Per germline, CDR1 MGHRA and CDR2 YSYEKL. For the CDR3, the DNA is TGCGCCAGCAGCCAAGCTCCAACGAACACTGAAGCTTTCTTT. This sequence encodes CASSQAPTNTEAFF.

The J gene is TRBJ1-2, the V gene TRBV29-1; no clear D. V gave up 0 bases and J gave up 4 bases, with 3 bases separating them. Per the germline V gene, CDR1 is SQVTM and CDR2 is ANQGSEA. The CDR3 is made up of 11 amino acids. In DNA, the CDR3 is TGCAGCGTTGAAGAGTTCTATGGCTACACCTTC. This encodes CSVEEFYGYTF.

The chain carries TRBV14 and TRBJ1-6; D remains ambiguous. With 5 bases removed from V and 9 bases from J, the gap between germline ends came to 11 bases. Germline CDR1 reads SGHDN; CDR2 reads FVKESK. There are 13 residues in the CDR3. CDR3 sequence: CASSTAEASPLHF. The CDR3, as DNA: TGTGCCAGCAGCACAGCAGAGGCTTCACCCCTCCACTTT.

This chain joins TRBV5-1 and TRBJ2-4, with D unclear. CDR3 length: 14 amino acids. With 0 bases removed from V and 8 bases from J, the gap between germline ends came to 12 bases. Germline V gene lookup returns CDR1 SGHRS and CDR2 YFSETQ. As DNA, the CDR3 is TGCGCCAGCAGCTTGGATAAACCCGGTGACATTCAGTACTTC. The encoded protein is CASSLDKPGDIQYF.

This clone has a single count. V gene TRBV11-3 combines with J gene TRBJ2-1, with D possibly being TRBD2 (6 bases). In germline, CDR1 is SGHNT, CDR2 YENEEA. V gave up 3 bases and J gave up 5 bases, with 14 bases separating them. This CDR3 has 15 amino acids. CDR3 residues: CASSLEGRLDNEQFF. CDR3 coding DNA: TGTGCCAGCAGCTTGGAGGGACGGTTGGACAATGAGCAGTTCTTC.

The V call is TRBV20-1, the J call TRBJ2-7; TRBD2 matches at 7 bases. This CDR3 is built from 13 residues. The junction had 3 bases not matched to a gene; V was cut back by 3 bases and J by 1 base. From germline, CDR1 is DFQATT and CDR2 SNEGSKA (reference sequence). In DNA, the CDR3 is TGCAGTGCTAGTCCTAGCGGATCCTACGAGCAGTACTTC. Protein sequence: CSASPSGSYEQYF.

The chain couples TRBV9 to TRBJ1-3; no firm D call. This CDR3 has 17 amino acids. V dropped 0 bases and J dropped 0 bases, with 13 bases sitting between them. In germline, CDR1 is SGDLS, CDR2 YYNGEE. CDR3 protein: CASSVGVTLGSGNTIYF. The CDR3 DNA reads as TGTGCCAGCAGCGTAGGGGTTACCCTGGGCTCTGGAAACACCATATATTTT.

The chain employs TRBV27 and TRBJ2-3, with 8 bases that match TRBD2. Germline V CDR1 and CDR2: MNHEY, SMNVEV (reference sequence). The CDR3 runs to 14 residues. The V segment lost 4 bases and the J segment 3 bases; nucleotides outside the gene matches: 3. CDR3 coding DNA: TGTGCCAGCAGTTCACCGGGAGGGACAGATACGCAGTATTTT. Amino acid sequence: CASSSPGGTDTQYF.

The chain joins TRBV9 to TRBJ2-3; D possibly matches TRBD1 or TRBD2 (6 bases each). V was cut by 4 bases and J by 4 bases, with 16 bases left in between. The germline V gene has CDR1 SGDLS and CDR2 YYNGEE. The CDR3 sequence is 15 residues long. In nucleotides, the CDR3 is TGTGCCAGCAGCTTCGGGGGCCTGGACGCAGATACGCAGTATTTT. It codes for CASSFGGLDADTQYF.

The table lists this clone with a count of one. This chain joins TRBV5-8 and TRBJ1-2; 7 bases are a match to TRBD1. With 4 bases clipped from V and 9 bases from J, the junction kept 9 bases outside the gene matches. CDR1 and CDR2 (germline): SGHTS, YDEGEE. This CDR3 spans 13 amino acids. CDR3 sequence: CASSGQAVRSYTF. CDR3 DNA: TGTGCCAGCAGCGGACAGGCTGTTAGGAGCTACACCTTC.

In this sample, this clone turned up once. The chain links TRBV11-3 to TRBJ2-2; D not resolved. Germline CDR1 is SGHNT and CDR2 is YENEEA. The CDR3 has 13 residues. Trimming shortened V by 1 base and J by 7 bases, and 7 bases separated the two germline ends. In nucleotides, the CDR3 is TGTGCCAGCAGCTTAGGGGCTCGCGGGGAGCTGTTTTTT. It yields the protein CASSLGARGELFF.

V is TRBV12-3 or TRBV12-4 and J is TRBJ2-1; no definite D call. This CDR3 is 13 amino acids long. V lost 3 bases, J lost 5 bases, and 8 bases lay in between. The CDR3 is CASSFFRNNEQFF. CDR3 DNA sequence: TGTGCCAGCAGTTTTTTCAGAAACAATGAGCAGTTCTTC.

The rearrangement joins TRBV18 to TRBJ1-1; TRBD1 aligns across 7 bases. Germline lookup yields CDR1 KGHSH and CDR2 LQKENI. The ends lost 6 bases at V and 1 base at J; junction bases unmatched: 14. The CDR3 is 17 residues long. The CDR3 nucleotides are TGTGCCAGCTCCGTAATGACAGGGACCTTGCCGAACACTGAAGCTTTCTTT. It translates to CASSVMTGTLPNTEAFF. Based on the CDR3 plus reference TRBV18 and TRBJ1-1, the full variable domain is NAGVMQNPRHLVRRRGQEARLRCSPMKGHSHVYWYRQLPEEGLKFMVYLQKENIIDESGMPKERFSAEFPKEGPSILRIQQVVRGDSAAYFCASSVMTGTLPNTEAFFGQGTRLTVV.

The J gene is TRBJ2-1, the V gene TRBV3-1 (or the pseudogene TRBV3-2), with D perhaps matching TRBD1 or TRBD2 (5 bases each). The V gene lost 3 bases and the J gene lost 4 bases, with 13 bases spanning the gap. This CDR3 spans 15 amino acids. Germline V lookup: CDR1 LGHDT, CDR2 YNNKEL (reference sequence). CDR3 nucleotides: TGTGCCAGCAGCCACCGGGGCTCTAATTACAATGAGCAGTTCTTC. The encoded protein is CASSHRGSNYNEQFF.

This chain uses TRBV4-1 with TRBJ1-2; 7 nucleotides align to TRBD1. V lost 3 bases, J lost 8 bases, and 9 bases stayed unmatched. CDR3 length: 14 residues. Germline V gives CDR1 MGHRA, CDR2 YSYEKL. The CDR3 sequence is CASSHPTGRSGYTF. CDR3 bases: TGCGCCAGCAGCCACCCGACAGGGAGGTCGGGCTACACCTTC.

Here the CDR3 reads CAIKQGVNQPQHF. In DNA form, the CDR3 reads TGTGCCATCAAACAGGGGGTAAATCAGCCCCAGCATTTT. The chain uses TRBV10-3 and TRBJ1-5; 8 bases align to TRBD1. The V gene end was trimmed by 7 bases and the J gene end by 4 bases; junction bases not matched to a gene: 3. This CDR3 is 13 amino acids long. The germline CDR1 and CDR2 sequences are ENHRY and SYGVKD.

V and J are TRBV19 and TRBJ2-5; D may be TRBD1 (6 bases). Germline V gives CDR1 LNHDA, CDR2 SQIVND (reference sequence). The ends were cut back, 5 bases at V and 5 bases at J, with 18 bases in the middle. The CDR3 has 15 amino acids. CDR3 loop: CASSSRQATAETQYF. The CDR3 region has the DNA TGTGCCAGTAGTTCACGACAGGCAACGGCGGAGACCCAGTACTTC.

This sequence joins TRBV9 and TRBJ1-2, with 10 bases aligning to TRBD1. The V gene end was trimmed by 3 bases and the J gene end by 5 bases; junction bases not matched to a gene: 7. The V gene's germline CDR1 is SGDLS and CDR2 YYNGEE. This CDR3 is built from 15 residues. CDR3 sequence reads: CASSASGQGSYGYTF. The CDR3 DNA sequence: TGTGCCAGCAGCGCGTCGGGACAGGGGAGTTATGGCTACACCTTC.